A selection of T cell receptor beta chains follows, all from one sample in a study of OX40 agonist ivuxolimab in advanced cancers. Assay: immunoSEQ multiplex PCR; the TCRdb copy retains only in-frame clones and omits some. The data contain about 11,000 clones, 70% to 85% of them singletons. The sample was CD4+ or CD8+ T cells sorted from blood, taken in a trial of the OX40 agonist ivuxolimab. These receptors came from an adult with an advanced solid tumor such as melanoma, head and neck, liver or kidney cancer. Each CDR3 is given with its conserved first and last residue. The order of the fields is V gene, CDR3 protein.

V: TRBV5-4
CDR3: CASANIPGKTYGYTF

V: TRBV4-1
CDR3: CASSILAGAGDTQYF

V: TRBV7-9
CDR3: CASSLAWNEQFF

V: TRBV6-5
CDR3: CASSSQGGGGYGYTF

V: TRBV11-3
CDR3: CASSATYYEQYF

V: TRBV6-1
CDR3: CASSKRDGPVYGYTF

V: TRBV5-6
CDR3: CASSFGVADYEQYF

V: TRBV7-9
CDR3: CASSRLAENYEQYF

V: TRBV21-1
CDR3: CASTQTWTSADTQYF

V: TRBV7-9
CDR3: CASSADRGNPTNEKLFF

V: TRBV4-1
CDR3: CASSQDESGRNPYEQYF

V: TRBV27
CDR3: CASSPGQGGDEQFF

V: TRBV5-1
CDR3: CASSLSTDTQYF

V: TRBV5-1
CDR3: CASSLGQGSYTF

V: TRBV13
CDR3: CASSDTGGNIQYF

V: TRBV6-1
CDR3: CASSEWVAGAVEQYF